These T cell receptor beta chains were read from a single sample in a study of T cells in narcolepsy. Libraries were prepared by immunoSEQ multiplex PCR; TCRdb keeps only in-frame clonotypes and omits some of them. The sample lists 34,000 or so clones; 60% to 80% were seen once. The sample comprised memory (CD45RA-) CD4+ T cells from blood. Receptors were obtained from a human donor in good health. Each CDR3 is given with its conserved first and last residue. Fields, in order: V gene, D gene, J gene, clone size, CDR3 protein, CDR3 DNA. A D gene is named only where the DNA matches it firmly. Only some rows state a clone size, as once, few, many or a class for expanded clones.

TRBV6-5	NA	TRBJ1-1	NA	CAIPGRNTEAFF	TGTGCCATCCCTGGGCGGAACACTGAAGCTTTCTTT
TRBV12-5	TRBD2	TRBJ2-7	few	CASLLAGAYEQYF	TGTGCTAGTCTTCTAGCGGGAGCCTACGAGCAGTACTTC
TRBV4-2	NA	TRBJ2-7	NA	CASSQDQIGEQYF	TGTGCCAGCAGCCAAGATCAGATCGGCGAGCAGTACTTC
TRBV15	NA	TRBJ2-2	NA	CATSTRLTGELFF	TGTGCCACCAGCACTCGACTAACCGGGGAGCTGTTTTTT
TRBV7-7	NA	TRBJ2-5	NA	CASSLGHGETQYF	TGTGCCAGCAGCTTGGGACACGGAGAGACCCAGTACTTC
TRBV5-1	NA	TRBJ2-2	NA	CASTEGTDINTGELFF	TGCGCCAGCACAGAAGGTACAGACATTAACACCGGGGAGCTGTTTTTT
TRBV6-1	NA	TRBJ1-5	NA	CASSNGGNQPQHF	TGTGCCAGCAGTAATGGTGGAAATCAGCCCCAGCATTTT
TRBV7-8	TRBD1	TRBJ1-5	NA	CASSLAGGGGQPQHF	TGTGCCAGCAGCTTAGCAGGAGGGGGCGGGCAGCCCCAGCATTTT
TRBV2	TRBD1	TRBJ2-7	few	CASSEGTAYEQYF	TGTGCCAGCAGTGAGGGGACAGCTTACGAGCAGTACTTC
TRBV19	NA	TRBJ2-7	NA	CASRGRTPEQYF	TGTGCCAGTCGTGGGCGGACCCCCGAGCAGTACTTC
TRBV28	NA	TRBJ1-5	few	CASRINYHQPQHF	TGTGCCAGCAGAATAAACTATCATCAGCCCCAGCATTTT
TRBV30	NA	TRBJ2-2	NA	CAWSLGRVAAGELFF	TGTGCCTGGAGTTTGGGCAGGGTTGCAGCCGGGGAGCTGTTTTTT
TRBV30	NA	TRBJ1-6	NA	CAWMAVGSPLHF	TGTGCCTGGATGGCGGTTGGGTCACCCCTCCACTTT
TRBV4-2	NA	TRBJ1-1	NA	CASSQDVFTEAFF	TGTGCCAGCAGCCAAGATGTGTTCACTGAAGCTTTCTTT
TRBV6-1	NA	TRBJ2-7	NA	CASSSPTRYEQYF	TGTGCCAGCAGTTCCCCGACCCGCTACGAGCAGTACTTC
TRBV9	NA	TRBJ1-2	NA	CASSVDTNYGYTF	TGTGCCAGCAGCGTAGACACCAACTATGGCTACACCTTC
TRBV4-1	NA	TRBJ1-4	NA	CASSQDAMWGKLFF	TGCGCCAGCAGCCAAGACGCCATGTGGGGAAAACTGTTTTTT
TRBV19	TRBD2	TRBJ2-3	few	CASSIRGRLAGVPDTQYF	TGTGCCAGTAGTATTCGGGGCAGACTAGCGGGAGTACCAGATACGCAGTATTTT
TRBV18	NA	TRBJ1-4	NA	CASSPRQGPEEKLFF	TGTGCCAGCTCACCAAGGCAGGGGCCAGAGGAAAAACTGTTTTTT
TRBV6-6	NA	TRBJ2-3	NA	CASSLTTDTQYF	TGTGCCAGCAGCCTGACAACAGATACGCAGTATTTT
TRBV18	TRBD2	TRBJ2-7	NA	CASSRTSGRYEQYF	TGTGCCAGCTCGCGGACTAGCGGGAGATACGAGCAGTACTTC
TRBV6-1	NA	TRBJ2-4	NA	CASSEFELGIQYF	TGTGCCAGCAGTGAATTTGAGTTGGGGATTCAGTACTTC
TRBV2	NA	TRBJ2-7	NA	CASSVRSDVASEQYF	TGTGCCAGCAGTGTACGGTCCGATGTTGCGTCCGAGCAGTACTTC
TRBV18	NA	TRBJ2-5	few	CASSLRQQETQYF	TGTGCCAGCTCACTTAGACAGCAAGAGACCCAGTACTTC
TRBV7-2	TRBD1	TRBJ2-7	few	CASSFKTGSYEQYF	TGTGCCAGCAGCTTTAAGACAGGGTCCTACGAGCAGTACTTC
TRBV4-1	NA	TRBJ2-5	once	CASSLTIPETQYF	TGCGCCAGCAGCCTCACAATTCCAGAGACCCAGTACTTC
TRBV11-3	NA	TRBJ2-1	NA	CASSSLDYNEQFF	TGTGCCAGCAGCTCCCTCGATTACAATGAGCAGTTCTTC
TRBV6-4	TRBD2	TRBJ2-2	NA	CASRQGFSNTSGVNTGELFF	TGTGCCAGCAGACAGGGGTTCTCCAATACTAGCGGGGTGAACACCGGGGAGCTGTTTTTT
TRBV7-8	NA	TRBJ2-7	NA	CATPNPPTVHNYEQYF	TGTGCCACGCCAAACCCCCCTACAGTCCACAATTACGAGCAGTACTTC
TRBV9	TRBD2	TRBJ2-3	NA	CASSVASGRTTDTQYF	TGTGCCAGCAGCGTAGCCAGCGGGAGGACCACAGATACGCAGTATTTT
TRBV11-3	NA	TRBJ2-1	NA	CASSLFNEQFF	TGTGCCAGCAGCTTATTCAATGAGCAGTTCTTC
TRBV7-6	TRBD1	TRBJ2-1	once	CASSIGTGSYNEQFF	TGTGCCAGCAGTATAGGGACAGGAAGTTACAATGAGCAGTTCTTC
TRBV27	NA	TRBJ1-2	NA	CASSLLAGQSYGYTF	TGTGCCAGCAGTTTATTGGCAGGCCAAAGCTATGGCTACACCTTC
TRBV6-1	NA	TRBJ1-5	NA	CASSQGPYQPQHF	TGTGCCAGCAGCCAGGGGCCCTATCAGCCCCAGCATTTT
TRBV9	NA	TRBJ2-7	NA	CASSVGWGPSYEQYF	TGTGCCAGCAGCGTAGGGTGGGGTCCGTCCTACGAGCAGTACTTC
TRBV4-1	TRBD1	TRBJ1-2	NA	CASSQAGQGGSSGYTF	TGCGCCAGCAGCCAAGCGGGACAGGGTGGTTCGAGCGGCTACACCTTC
TRBV9	NA	TRBJ1-1	NA	CASSVVWSTEAFF	TGTGCCAGCAGCGTAGTTTGGTCCACTGAAGCTTTCTTT
TRBV19	TRBD2	TRBJ2-7	NA	CASSRGGPGGYEQYF	TGTGCCAGTAGTAGGGGAGGGCCGGGGGGATACGAGCAGTACTTC
TRBV12-5	NA	TRBJ2-7	NA	CASGWIGSYEQYF	TGTGCTAGTGGGTGGATTGGGAGCTACGAGCAGTACTTC
TRBV6-1	NA	TRBJ1-3	few	CASSVAGLSSGNTIYF	TGTGCCAGCAGTGTGGCGGGACTGAGCTCTGGAAACACCATATATTTT
TRBV25-1	NA	TRBJ2-5	NA	CASSERLETQYF	TGTGCCAGCAGTGAAAGGTTAGAGACCCAGTACTTC
TRBV5-1	NA	TRBJ1-2	NA	CASSPDSVYGYTF	TGCGCCAGCAGCCCAGACAGTGTCTATGGCTACACCTTC
TRBV29-1	TRBD1	TRBJ1-3	few	CSVTGGENTIYF	TGCAGCGTAACAGGGGGCGAGAACACCATATATTTT
TRBV30	NA	TRBJ1-2	once	CAWSVFGVGPLWGYTF	TGTGCCTGGAGCGTTTTTGGAGTAGGGCCACTCTGGGGCTACACCTTC
TRBV18	TRBD1	TRBJ1-2	medium-sized	CASSPLGQGAGYGYTF	TGTGCCAGCTCACCCCTAGGACAGGGGGCTGGCTATGGCTACACCTTC
TRBV2	TRBD1	TRBJ1-3	NA	CASSPTGVPGNTIYF	TGTGCCAGCAGTCCCACAGGGGTCCCTGGAAACACCATATATTTT
TRBV10-3	NA	TRBJ1-1	NA	CAFQRGLNTEAFF	TGTGCCTTCCAGCGGGGTTTGAACACTGAAGCTTTCTTT
TRBV9	NA	TRBJ2-7	once	CASSARTTSSEQYF	TGTGCCAGCAGCGCCAGGACTACGTCTTCCGAGCAGTACTTC